These T cell receptor beta chains were read from a single sample in a study of shared clonotypes between healthy human individuals. TCRdb's table, derived via immunoSEQ multiplex PCR, lists solely in-frame clones and lacks some. The table has 550,000 to 850,000 clones, roughly two thirds seen once. The source material was memory CD4+ T cells sorted from blood. Receptors originate from a woman under 40 in good health. Both conserved end residues are part of each CDR3. Fields, in order: V gene, J gene, D gene, clone size, CDR3 DNA, CDR3 protein. A D gene is named only where the DNA matches it firmly. Clone size is not always given. Where it is, it says once, few, many or a class for expanded clones.

>TRBV9|TRBJ2-7|.|.
TGTGCCAGCAGCGTAGGGCGGGATCCCTTCTACGAGCAGTACTTC
CASSVGRDPFYEQYF
>TRBV4-2|TRBJ2-5|.|few
TGTGCCAGCAGCCAGGATAGCTTAGTGGGAGGCGGCGGGGAGACCCAGTACTTC
CASSQDSLVGGGGETQYF
>TRBV2|TRBJ2-7|.|.
TGTGCCAGCAGGTCGTCTAGCTTAGAAGAGCAGTACTTC
CASRSSSLEEQYF
>TRBV27|TRBJ1-5|TRBD1|.
TGTGCCAGCAGCTTAAGGGGGCACAATCAGCCCCAGCATTTT
CASSLRGHNQPQHF
>TRBV4-1|TRBJ2-5|.|.
TGCGCCAGCAGCCAAGTGTGGGCAGGGACGGAGGAGACCCAGTACTTC
CASSQVWAGTEETQYF
>TRBV11-2|TRBJ2-7|TRBD1|few
TGTGCCAGCAGCCCGGCCCGGGACAGCTACGAGCAGTACTTC
CASSPARDSYEQYF
>TRBV5-1|TRBJ2-1|TRBD2|.
TGCGCCAGCAGTTGGACTAGCGGAGGCCACAATGAGCAGTTCTTC
CASSWTSGGHNEQFF
>TRBV6-1|TRBJ2-7|.|.
TGTGCCAGCAGCCTGGTCGGCTACGAGCAGTACTTC
CASSLVGYEQYF
>TRBV18|TRBJ1-1|TRBD1|few
TGTGCCAGCTCAAAGACAGGGAGCACTGAAGCTTTCTTT
CASSKTGSTEAFF
>TRBV29-1|TRBJ2-1|.|.
TGCAGCGTCGGGACATCCGGCAATGAGCAGTTCTTC
CSVGTSGNEQFF
>TRBV5-1|TRBJ2-5|TRBD2|.
TGCGCCAGCAGCTTGGAAGTAGCGGGACCCCAAGAGACCCAGTACTTC
CASSLEVAGPQETQYF
>TRBV15|TRBJ2-5|.|once
TGTGCCACCAGCAGAGAAGGAGGGGGCTCAGAGACCCAGTACTTC
CATSREGGGSETQYF
>TRBV10-3|TRBJ1-4|.|.
TGTGCCTCAACCTCCGGGGGCCCTAATGAAAAACTGTTTTTT
CASTSGGPNEKLFF
>TRBV7-3|TRBJ1-1|.|.
TGTGCCAGCAGCTCTCAGGGAAGCGGCACTGAAGCTTTCTTT
CASSSQGSGTEAFF
>TRBV28|TRBJ1-1|TRBD1|.
TGTGCCAGCAGTTTATCCGTGGTGACAGGGAGACCCTTCTTT
CASSLSVVTGRPFF
>TRBV11-2|TRBJ2-1|TRBD2|.
TGTGCCAGCAGACAACTAGCGGGAAGGAGGAATGAGCAGTTCTTC
CASRQLAGRRNEQFF
>TRBV21-1|TRBJ2-7|.|.
TGTGCCAGCAGCAAAGATTCCAGGGCATCCGAGCAGTACTTC
CASSKDSRASEQYF
>TRBV4-1|TRBJ1-1|TRBD1|.
TGCGCCAGCAGCCTTCCACAGGGGGCGACGGCTGAAGCTTTCTTT
CASSLPQGATAEAFF
>TRBV5-4|TRBJ1-3|TRBD1|few
TGTGCCAGCAGCTACGGACAGGGAAGAAACACCATATATTTT
CASSYGQGRNTIYF
>TRBV10-2|TRBJ2-1|TRBD2|.
TGCGCCAGCACCTCAAGTCAGGGACTAGCGGGGTACAATGAGCAGTTCTTC
CASTSSQGLAGYNEQFF
>TRBV7-6|TRBJ1-1|.|.
TGTGCCAGCAGCTTAGCCATCCGGGAATTAAACACTGAAGCTTTCTTT
CASSLAIRELNTEAFF
>TRBV11-2|TRBJ2-5|TRBD1|.
TGTGCCAGCAGCTTAGTCCAGGGGGCCTTGGAGACCCAGTACTTC
CASSLVQGALETQYF
>TRBV7-9|TRBJ1-1|TRBD1|.
TGTGCCAGCAGCCCAGGGACAGGGAGGGACACTGAAGCTTTCTTT
CASSPGTGRDTEAFF
>TRBV19|TRBJ1-3|TRBD1|few
TGTGCCAGTAGTGCGGGACAGGTGTCTGGAAACACCATATATTTT
CASSAGQVSGNTIYF
>TRBV19|TRBJ1-5|TRBD1|.
TGTGCCAGTAGTATAGCTAGGGGACAGGGTTATCAGCCCCAGCATTTT
CASSIARGQGYQPQHF
>TRBV18|TRBJ1-1|.|.
TGTGCCAGCTCACCACTGGGAGGTTGGCGGGATACTGAAGCTTTCTTT
CASSPLGGWRDTEAFF
>TRBV6-5|TRBJ2-2|.|once
TGTGCCAGCAGTTACTCATTAGACGGCGACACCGGGGAGCTGTTTTTT
CASSYSLDGDTGELFF
>TRBV10-3|TRBJ2-7|TRBD1|few
TGTGCCATCAGTGAAGGACAGGGGCGCTACGAGCAGTACTTC
CAISEGQGRYEQYF
>TRBV2|TRBJ2-2|.|.
TGTGCCAGCAGTGTAAGGGCCGGGAACACCGGGGAGCTGTTTTTT
CASSVRAGNTGELFF
>TRBV11-2|TRBJ2-7|TRBD2|once
TGTGCCAGCAGCCCGAGTAGCGGGATGGGCGAGCAGTACTTC
CASSPSSGMGEQYF
>TRBV15|TRBJ2-1|.|.
TGTGCCACCAGCAGTGTCTACCCGGGCAGGGGGCAGTTCTTC
CATSSVYPGRGQFF
>TRBV28|TRBJ2-5|TRBD2|.
TGTGCCAGCAGTCCTAGGGGGACTAGTAGGGAGACCCAGTACTTC
CASSPRGTSRETQYF
>TRBV5-4|TRBJ2-6|.|.
TGTGCCAGCAGCTTGGCCAAGACGAGCTCTGGGGCCAACGTCCTGACTTTC
CASSLAKTSSGANVLTF
>TRBV5-1|TRBJ2-3|.|.
TGCGCCAGCAGCTTGGGGGGCGAAGATACGCAGTATTTT
CASSLGGEDTQYF
>TRBV19|TRBJ2-3|.|.
TGTGCCAGTAGTGTTAATCTGGTTGGCACAGATACGCAGTATTTT
CASSVNLVGTDTQYF
>TRBV5-1|TRBJ2-3|.|once
TGCGCCAGCAGCTTTACGTCCCAGGACAGCACAGATACGCAGTATTTT
CASSFTSQDSTDTQYF
>TRBV29-1|TRBJ2-7|TRBD2|.
TGCAGCGTTGAGGTTGCGGGAGGGGACGAGCAGTACTTC
CSVEVAGGDEQYF
>TRBV19|TRBJ2-2|TRBD2|.
TGTGCCAGTAAACTAGCGGGGGCCGGGGAGCTGTTTTTT
CASKLAGAGELFF
>TRBV6-5|TRBJ1-2|TRBD1|.
TGTGCCAGCAGGGAGGACAGGGGAGGTGGCTACACCTTC
CASREDRGGGYTF
>TRBV10-3|TRBJ1-2|.|.
TGTGCCAGGCAGGGCGAGAAGAGCTATGGCTACACCTTC
CARQGEKSYGYTF
>TRBV29-1|TRBJ2-7|TRBD1|many
TGCAGCGTTAGGCTAGTTGCTAGGACAGGGGGGTACGAGCAGTACTTC
CSVRLVARTGGYEQYF
>TRBV27|TRBJ1-5|TRBD1|.
TGTGCCAGCAGTCCTCGGACAGGAGATCAGCCCCAGCATTTT
CASSPRTGDQPQHF
>TRBV5-1|TRBJ2-3|.|.
TGCGCCAGCAGCTCCGGAGCATCCGGGAGCTGGGGAACAGATACGCAGTATTTT
CASSSGASGSWGTDTQYF
>TRBV5-1|TRBJ2-7|TRBD1|.
TGCGCCAGCAGCTTGGGGACAGGGGGGTATAGCGAGCAGTACTTC
CASSLGTGGYSEQYF
>TRBV4-1|TRBJ1-5|.|once
TGCGCCAGCAGCCAAGCCTTGAACCAGAATAGCAATCAGCCCCAGCATTTT
CASSQALNQNSNQPQHF
>TRBV2|TRBJ2-1|.|.
TGTGCCAGCAGTCTAGACTATTCTCGCAATGAGCAGTTCTTC
CASSLDYSRNEQFF
>TRBV4-2|TRBJ2-7|.|many
TGTGCCAGCAGCTCCAGACTAGAAGGCTCCTACGAGCAGTACTTC
CASSSRLEGSYEQYF
>TRBV28|TRBJ2-7|.|.
TGTGCCAGCAGTTTCCACCTAGCCACGACCTCCTACGAGCAGTACTTC
CASSFHLATTSYEQYF
>TRBV29-1|TRBJ2-7|.|.
TGCAGCGTTCATGGGCGGAGCCCGTCCTACGAGCAGTACTTC
CSVHGRSPSYEQYF
>TRBV10-3|TRBJ2-2|.|.
TGTGCCATCAGTGAGTCGAGGGCAACACTGGGTATCGGGGAGCTGTTTTTT
CAISESRATLGIGELFF
>TRBV6-5|TRBJ1-5|TRBD1|.
TGTGCCAGCAGTCACAGGGGATCTCAGCCCCAGCATTTT
CASSHRGSQPQHF
>TRBV9|TRBJ2-3|.|.
TGTGCCAGCAGCGTAGGTTCGGCCTCCGGCAAGTCAGATACGCAGTATTTT
CASSVGSASGKSDTQYF
>TRBV5-1|TRBJ2-7|.|few
TGCGCCAGCAGCTTCGACAGGGAGGGCCACGAGCAGTACTTC
CASSFDREGHEQYF
>TRBV19|TRBJ2-2|.|.
TGTGCCAGTAGTGCCGGGGGCGTATCCGGGGAGCTGTTTTTT
CASSAGGVSGELFF